This T cell receptor (beta chain) was recorded in a study of blood T cell repertoires in COVID-19. On the study more broadly: From the United States, Italy and Spain came samples of acute and convalescent COVID-19. Sources were T cells, B-cell-depleted T cells, or PBMCs; the material itself was cDNA or gDNA.

CDR1 and CDR2 (germline): SEHNR, FQNEAQ (reference sequence). The CDR3 spans 17 residues. The ends lost 5 bases at V and 10 bases at J; junction bases unmatched: 19. Study processing details: Cell counts per sample came from amplifying reference gene primers. TCRdb keeps only in-frame clones here, not all; method: immunoSEQ multiplex PCR. V and J calls and clone size are given by that table; D and trimming were obtained from the DNA. The sample includes 150,000 to 200,000 clones, about 86% seen only once; the top ten take roughly 20%. The sample consisted of peripheral blood. The origin of this receptor is an elderly woman with acute or convalescent COVID-19. The chain joins TRBV7-9 to TRBJ2-1, with 8 bases identical to TRBD2. The CDR3 reads CASSPRKPGLGSWEQFF. CDR3 coding DNA: TGTGCCAGCAGCCCGAGAAAACCGGGACTAGGGTCATGGGAGCAGTTCTTC. Looking up the rest from reference TRBV7-9 and TRBJ2-1 gives the full variable domain: DTGVSQNPRHKITKRGQNVTFRCDPISEHNRLYWYRQTLGQGPEFLTYFQNEAQLEKSRLLSDRFSAERPKGSFSTLEIQRTEQGDSAMYLCASSPRKPGLGSWEQFFGPGTRLTVL.